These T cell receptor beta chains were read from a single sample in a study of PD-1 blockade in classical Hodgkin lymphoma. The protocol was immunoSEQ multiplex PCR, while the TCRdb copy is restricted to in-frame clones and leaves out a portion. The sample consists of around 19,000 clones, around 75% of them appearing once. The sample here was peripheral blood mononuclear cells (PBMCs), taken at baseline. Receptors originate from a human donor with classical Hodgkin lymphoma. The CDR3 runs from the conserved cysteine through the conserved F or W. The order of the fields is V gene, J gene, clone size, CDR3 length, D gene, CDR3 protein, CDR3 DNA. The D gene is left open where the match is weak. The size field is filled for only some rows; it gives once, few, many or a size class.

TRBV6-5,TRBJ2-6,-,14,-,CASSWGYGANVLTF,TGTGCCAGCAGTTGGGGGTACGGGGCCAACGTCCTGACTTTC
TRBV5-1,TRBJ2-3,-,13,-,CASRVGGEDTQYF,TGCGCCAGCAGGGTCGGCGGGGAAGATACGCAGTATTTT
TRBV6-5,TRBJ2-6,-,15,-,CASSYISSGANVLTF,TGTGCCAGCAGTTACATCTCCTCTGGGGCCAACGTCCTGACTTTC
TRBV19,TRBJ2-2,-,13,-,CASIRSPTGELFF,TGTGCCAGTATTCGTAGTCCTACCGGGGAGCTGTTTTTT
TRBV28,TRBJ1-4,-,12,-,CASSFYSEKLFF,TGTGCCAGCAGTTTTTATAGTGAAAAACTGTTTTTT
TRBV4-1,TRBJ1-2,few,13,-,CASSFQGTYGYTF,TGCGCCAGCAGCTTTCAGGGTACCTATGGCTACACCTTC
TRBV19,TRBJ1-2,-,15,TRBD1,CASRLPGQIPHGYTF,TGTGCCAGTCGACTTCCGGGACAGATCCCTCATGGCTACACCTTC
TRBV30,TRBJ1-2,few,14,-,CAWSVSGYYYGYTF,TGTGCCTGGAGTGTAAGTGGTTACTACTATGGCTACACCTTC
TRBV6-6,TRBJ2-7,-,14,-,CASRLRDTSYEQYF,TGTGCCAGCAGACTACGGGACACCTCCTACGAGCAGTACTTC
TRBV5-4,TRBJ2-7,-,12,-,CATGAGQREQYF,TGTGCCACGGGGGCGGGACAGAGGGAGCAGTACTTC
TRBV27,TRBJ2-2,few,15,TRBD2,CASRLLAGGTGELFF,TGTGCCAGCCGGCTTCTAGCGGGGGGCACCGGGGAGCTGTTTTTT
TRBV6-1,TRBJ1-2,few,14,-,CASRPLTPNYGYTF,TGTGCCAGCAGACCACTGACACCGAACTATGGCTACACCTTC
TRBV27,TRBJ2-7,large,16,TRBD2,CASSKTSGSTNYEQYF,TGTGCCAGTTCAAAGACTAGCGGGAGTACTAACTACGAGCAGTACTTC
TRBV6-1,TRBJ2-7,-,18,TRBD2,CASSEAVMGLAGNYEQYF,TGTGCCAGCAGTGAAGCGGTAATGGGACTAGCGGGGAACTACGAGCAGTACTTC
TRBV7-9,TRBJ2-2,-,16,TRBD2,CASSLAGAGGAGELFF,TGTGCCAGCAGCTTAGCTGGAGCGGGAGGGGCCGGGGAGCTGTTTTTT
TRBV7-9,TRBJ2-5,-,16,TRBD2,CASSEEVAGRRKTQYF,TGTGCCAGCAGCGAAGAGGTAGCGGGACGTCGAAAGACCCAGTACTTC
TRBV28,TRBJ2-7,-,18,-,CASSSPRGGALPPYEQYF,TGTGCCAGCAGTTCCCCGAGGGGCGGAGCTCTTCCTCCTTACGAGCAGTACTTC
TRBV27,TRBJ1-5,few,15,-,CASSSDSNSNQPQHF,TGTGCCAGCAGTTCGGACAGTAATAGCAATCAGCCCCAGCATTTT
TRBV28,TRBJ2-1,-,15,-,CASSYTITGYNEQFF,TGTGCCAGCAGTTACACAATAACAGGGTACAATGAGCAGTTCTTC
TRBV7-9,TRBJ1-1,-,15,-,CASSFAPGKNTEAFF,TGTGCCAGCAGCTTTGCCCCCGGCAAGAACACTGAAGCTTTCTTT
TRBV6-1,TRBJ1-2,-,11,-,CASRYGTSSTF,TGTGCCAGCAGATACGGGACGTCGAGCACCTTC
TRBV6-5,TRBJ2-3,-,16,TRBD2,CASSSLAGGGTDTQYF,TGTGCCAGCAGTTCCCTAGCGGGAGGGGGGACAGATACGCAGTATTTT
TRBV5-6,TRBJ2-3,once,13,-,CASSRDFTDTQYF,TGTGCCAGCAGCCGGGACTTCACAGATACGCAGTATTTT
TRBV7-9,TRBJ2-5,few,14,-,CASSPRGNQETQYF,TGTGCCAGCAGCCCACGAGGAAACCAAGAGACCCAGTACTTC
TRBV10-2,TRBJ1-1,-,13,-,CASSEWGGQRAFF,TGCGCCAGCAGTGAGTGGGGCGGTCAGAGAGCTTTCTTT
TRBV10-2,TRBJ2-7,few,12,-,CASSTGSYEQYF,TGCGCCAGCAGTACGGGTTCCTACGAGCAGTACTTC
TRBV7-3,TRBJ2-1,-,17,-,CASSLTPISSSYNEQFF,TGTGCCAGCAGCTTAACCCCGATCTCCAGCTCCTACAATGAGCAGTTCTTC
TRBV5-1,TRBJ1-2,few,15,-,CASSLEAALNYGYTF,TGCGCCAGCAGCTTGGAGGCGGCTCTTAACTATGGCTACACCTTC
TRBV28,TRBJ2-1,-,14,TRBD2,CASRRRGGGGEQFF,TGTGCCAGCAGGCGAAGGGGCGGGGGAGGAGAGCAGTTCTTC
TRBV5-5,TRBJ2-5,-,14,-,CASSWLAGEETQYF,TGTGCCAGCAGCTGGCTGGCAGGGGAAGAGACCCAGTACTTC
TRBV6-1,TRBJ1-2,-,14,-,CASSEYVSWYGYTF,TGTGCCAGCAGTGAATATGTCTCCTGGTATGGCTACACCTTC
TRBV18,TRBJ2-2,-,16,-,CASSPRWERNTGELFF,TGTGCCAGCTCACCAAGGTGGGAGCGGAACACCGGGGAGCTGTTTTTT
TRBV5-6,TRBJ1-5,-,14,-,CASSLAQGAQPQHF,TGTGCCAGCAGCTTGGCTCAGGGTGCTCAGCCCCAGCATTTT
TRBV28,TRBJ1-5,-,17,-,CASSLWTPTSGNQPQHF,TGTGCCAGCAGTTTATGGACCCCTACAAGTGGCAATCAGCCCCAGCATTTT
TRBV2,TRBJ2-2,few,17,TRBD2,CASRGTRLAGVAGELFF,TGTGCCAGCAGGGGGACAAGGCTAGCGGGGGTGGCCGGGGAGCTGTTTTTT
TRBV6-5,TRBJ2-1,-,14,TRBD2,CASSYSPRGGEQFF,TGTGCCAGCAGTTACTCGCCGCGGGGGGGGGAGCAGTTCTTC
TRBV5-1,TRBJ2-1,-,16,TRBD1,CASSLVLGGGYNEQFF,TGCGCCAGCAGCTTGGTTCTAGGGGGCGGCTACAATGAGCAGTTCTTC
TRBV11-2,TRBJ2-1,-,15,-,CASSPFPLVANEQFF,TGTGCCAGCAGCCCCTTCCCACTCGTGGCCAATGAGCAGTTCTTC
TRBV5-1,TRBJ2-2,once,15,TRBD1,CASSPRQGNTGELFF,TGCGCCAGCAGCCCCCGACAGGGGAACACCGGGGAGCTGTTTTTT
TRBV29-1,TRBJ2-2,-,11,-,CSGQNTGELFF,TGCAGCGGACAGAACACCGGGGAGCTGTTTTTT
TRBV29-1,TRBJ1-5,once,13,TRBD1,CSVKQGAGQPQHF,TGCAGCGTTAAACAGGGGGCGGGTCAGCCCCAGCATTTT
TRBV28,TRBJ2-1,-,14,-,CASSAGSSYNEQFF,TGTGCCAGCAGCGCCGGGTCCTCCTACAATGAGCAGTTCTTC
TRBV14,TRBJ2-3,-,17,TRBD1,CASSQDSGTAITDTQYF,TGTGCCAGCAGCCAAGATTCGGGGACAGCGATCACAGATACGCAGTATTTT
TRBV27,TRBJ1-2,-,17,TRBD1,CASSPSSGTGNPGGYTF,TGTGCCAGCAGTCCCTCTTCCGGGACAGGGAACCCCGGTGGCTACACCTTC
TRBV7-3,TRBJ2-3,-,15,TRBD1,CASSLGQGESDTQYF,TGTGCCAGCAGCTTGGGACAGGGGGAATCAGATACGCAGTATTTT
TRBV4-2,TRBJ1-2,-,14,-,CASSEEGSQYGYTF,TGTGCCAGCAGCGAAGAGGGCAGCCAATATGGCTACACCTTC
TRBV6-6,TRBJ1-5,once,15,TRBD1,CASSPQGVANQPQHF,TGTGCCAGCAGTCCGCAGGGGGTCGCCAATCAGCCCCAGCATTTT
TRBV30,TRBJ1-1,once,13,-,CAWSVGMNTEAFF,TGTGCCTGGAGTGTTGGGATGAACACTGAAGCTTTCTTT
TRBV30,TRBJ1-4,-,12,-,CAWKYGTEKLFF,TGTGCCTGGAAATACGGGACTGAAAAACTGTTTTTT
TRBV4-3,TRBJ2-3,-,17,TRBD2,CASSQGASGTGWDTQYF,TGCGCCAGCAGCCAAGGCGCTAGCGGGACCGGATGGGATACGCAGTATTTT
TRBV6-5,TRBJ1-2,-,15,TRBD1,CASSSGTGGNYGYTF,TGTGCCAGCAGTTCCGGGACAGGGGGTAACTATGGCTACACCTTC
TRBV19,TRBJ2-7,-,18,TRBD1,CASSMYGTDHIPSYEQYF,TGTGCCAGTAGTATGTATGGGACAGACCATATACCCTCCTACGAGCAGTACTTC
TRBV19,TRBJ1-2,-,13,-,CASSHKTFYGYTF,TGTGCCAGTAGTCACAAGACTTTCTATGGCTACACCTTC
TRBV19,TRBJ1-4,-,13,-,CASSIAREGKLFF,TGTGCCAGTAGTATTGCCAGGGAGGGGAAACTGTTTTTT